The next 5 T cell receptor beta chains were all read from a single sample in a study of T cell responses to AZD1222 COVID-19 vaccine. Assay used: immunoSEQ multiplex PCR; TCRdb lists only in-frame clones, some missing. The table shows tens of thousands of clones, with about nine tenths occurring only once. The specimen was peripheral blood, collected 28 days after the second AZD1222 dose. These receptors all come from an adult who received the AZD1222 COVID-19 vaccine.

In DNA, the CDR3 is TGTGCCAGCAGTGAAAGTACTCTTCCCGAGCGCTCTGGGGCCAACGTCCTGACTTTC. Protein product: CASSESTLPERSGANVLTF. This chain connects TRBV6-1 to TRBJ2-6; D uncertain. The CDR3 covers 19 residues. V was shortened by 2 bases and J by 0 bases, with 17 bases between the two germline ends. Germline V gene lookup returns CDR1 MNHNS and CDR2 SASEGT.

The chain carries TRBV6-1 and TRBJ1-6, with D unclear. Trimming left V 3 bases short and J 10 bases short, with 13 bases between. Germline V gene data show CDR1 as MNHNS and CDR2 as SASEGT. The CDR3 covers 14 residues. In nucleotides, the CDR3 is TGTGCCAGCAGTGAGGGTGAGTCTTGGTCACCCCTCCACTTT. Its protein is CASSEGESWSPLHF.

The chain is built from TRBV5-3 and TRBJ2-7; maybe TRBD2 (5 bases). TRBV5-3 is marked as an open reading frame, function uncertain. This CDR3 is built from 17 residues. V dropped 2 bases and J dropped 3 bases, with 21 bases sitting between them. The CDR3, as DNA: TGTGCCAGAAGCTTCGGGTGGACGCTGGGGAGTAACTACGAGCAGTACGTC. Protein sequence: CARSFGWTLGSNYEQYV.

V usage is TRBV5-3 and J usage is TRBJ1-4; TRBD1 aligns across 9 bases. TRBV5-3 is marked as an open reading frame, function uncertain. The J segment lost 8 bases and the V segment lost 0 bases, leaving 2 bases of the junction unmatched. The CDR3 contains 14 residues. In DNA form, the CDR3 reads TGTGCCAGAAGCTTGGGGGACAGGGAGGAAAAACTGTTTTTT. The encoded protein is CARSLGDREEKLFF.

On this clone itself: The sample carries other DNA sequences with the same CDR3. J is TRBJ2-5 and V is TRBV18; a weak D match, TRBD2 (5 bases). Trimming stripped 2 bases from V and 1 base from J, with 5 bases between. The CDR3 is 13 residues long. Germline V lookup: CDR1 KGHSH, CDR2 LQKENI. CDR3 in amino acids: CASSPGGQETQYF. The CDR3 DNA is TGTGCCAGCTCACCAGGAGGCCAAGAGACCCAGTACTTC.